These 8 T cell receptor beta chains were all obtained from the same sample, sequenced in a study of shared clonotypes between healthy human individuals (dated by TCRdb to 2019 to 2021). To prepare the library, the immunoSEQ multiplex PCR assay was applied. Imported from immuneACCESS, the table was reduced by TCRdb to in-frame sequences with V and J called. These copies leave out some clones; in studies compared against another copy, an unresolved V gene accounts for under half, and the cause of the remainder is not known. Within this sample are approximately 1.5 million clones, with around 98% of them counted one time only. The ten biggest clones cover less than 0.55% of the sample. Sequencing was done on a sample of naive CD4+ T cells sorted from blood. The cell subset or site label, read with the paper, signifies: CD45RA+ positively selected. All receptors derive from a man in his thirties or forties in good health.

This clone has a count of ten or more. The CDR3 is CASSGDTPYAFF. CDR3 bases: TGTGCCAGCAGTGGGGACACGCCGTACGCTTTCTTT. The V and J genes are TRBV2 and TRBJ1-1, with D possibly being TRBD1 (6 bases). Germline V CDR1 and CDR2: SNHLY, FYNNEI. Trimming pared 4 bases from V and 11 bases from J, leaving 14 bases between. The CDR3 contains 12 residues.

The gene calls are TRBV7-2 and TRBJ1-4; perhaps TRBD1 as D (6 bases). Germline V CDR1 and CDR2: SGHTA, FQGNSA. The CDR3 runs to 14 residues. Between the trimmed V and J ends, which lost 3 bases and 8 bases, there was a span of 13 bases. The CDR3 sequence: CASSFRGPIEKLFF. DNA of the CDR3: TGTGCCAGCAGCTTCAGGGGACCTATCGAAAAACTGTTTTTT.

This sequence joins TRBV7-9 and TRBJ2-7; D unresolved. Germline CDR1 SEHNR, CDR2 FQNEAQ (reference sequence). V was trimmed by 1 base and J by 0 bases, leaving 10 bases between them. This CDR3 region has 15 residues. The CDR3 here is CASSLGSTSSYEQYF. CDR3 bases: TGTGCCAGCAGCTTAGGTAGCACGAGCTCCTACGAGCAGTACTTC.

J is TRBJ2-7 and V is TRBV28; D may be TRBD1 or TRBD2 (5 bases each). V lost 5 bases, J lost 2 bases, and 13 bases lay in between. CDR3 length: 14 amino acids. Germline lookup yields CDR1 MDHEN and CDR2 SYDVKM. This chain's CDR3 is CASSPRDATYEQYF. The CDR3 region has the DNA TGTGCCAGCAGTCCCCGGGACGCAACCTACGAGCAGTACTTC.

The rearrangement joins TRBV5-1 to TRBJ1-4, with 9 nucleotides matching TRBD1. The V segment lost 4 bases and the J segment 4 bases; nucleotides outside the gene matches: 5. The CDR3 extends over 15 amino acids. Germline V gene data show CDR1 as SGHRS and CDR2 as YFSETQ. For the CDR3, the DNA is TGCGCCAGCAGCGAGGGACAGGGTGGTAATGAAAAACTGTTTTTT. Protein: CASSEGQGGNEKLFF.

The chain is built from TRBV28 and TRBJ2-3; D might be TRBD1 (6 bases). The CDR3 has 16 residues. From germline, CDR1 is MDHEN and CDR2 SYDVKM. Trimming pared 6 bases from V and 1 base from J, leaving 17 bases between. The CDR3 bases are TGTGCCAGCAGCCCAGTAAGGGGGAGCGGCACAGATACGCAGTATTTT. It is translated as CASSPVRGSGTDTQYF.

V and J are TRBV7-6 and TRBJ2-5, with D unresolved. Trimming shortened V by 3 bases and J by 5 bases, and 10 bases separated the two germline ends. Germline loops: CDR1 SGHVS, CDR2 FNYEAQ. The CDR3 length is 13 residues. The CDR3 bases are TGTGCCAGCAGCTTCATTATACCTGAGACCCAGTACTTC. It encodes CASSFIIPETQYF. Combining the CDR3 with reference TRBV7-6 and TRBJ2-5 gives the whole variable domain GAGVSQSPRYKVTKRGQDVALRCDPISGHVSLYWYRQALGQGPEFLTYFNYEAQQDKSGLPNDRFSAERPEGSISTLTIQRTEQRDSAMYRCASSFIIPETQYFGPGTRLLVL.

In this sample, this clone turned up once. Other nucleotide sequences from this sample produce the same CDR3. Here the CDR3 reads CASSLTGTDTQYF. The CDR3 DNA sequence: TGTGCCAGCAGCTTAACGGGCACAGATACGCAGTATTTT. This chain joins TRBV7-3 and TRBJ2-3; D is unresolved. Per the germline V gene, CDR1 is SGHTA and CDR2 is FQGTGA. V gave up 0 bases and J gave up 1 base, with 2 bases separating them. This CDR3 spans 13 amino acids.